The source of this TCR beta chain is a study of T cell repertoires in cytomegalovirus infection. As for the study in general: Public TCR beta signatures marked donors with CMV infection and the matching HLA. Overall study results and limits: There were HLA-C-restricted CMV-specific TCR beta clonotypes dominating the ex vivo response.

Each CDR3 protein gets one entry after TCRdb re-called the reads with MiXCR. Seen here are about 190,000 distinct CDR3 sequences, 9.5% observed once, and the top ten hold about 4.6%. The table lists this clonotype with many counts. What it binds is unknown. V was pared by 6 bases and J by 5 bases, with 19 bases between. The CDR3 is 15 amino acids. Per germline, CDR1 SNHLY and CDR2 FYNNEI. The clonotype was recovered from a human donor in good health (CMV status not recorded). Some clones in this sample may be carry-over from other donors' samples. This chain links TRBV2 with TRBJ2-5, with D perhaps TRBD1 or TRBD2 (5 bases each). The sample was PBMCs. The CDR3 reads CASRPGTSWGETQYF. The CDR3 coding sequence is TGTGCCAGCAGGCCCGGGACCTCATGGGGGGAGACCCAGTACTTC.